This T cell receptor (beta chain) was observed in a study of blood T cell repertoires in COVID-19 (dated by TCRdb to 2020 to 2022). Turning to the overall study: Samples covering the acute and convalescent phases of COVID-19 were provided by collaborators in the United States, Italy and Spain. HLA class I and class II types, where available, came from metadata supplied by the sample provider rather than from assay-based typing. Deeply sampled blood TCRbeta repertoires from subjects exposed to, actively infected with, or recovered from COVID-19 were included in the dataset. The samples were drawn from two sources: the first 160 participants of the ongoing ImmuneRACE study, and over 950 subjects contributed by 6 global collaborators. The prospective study material was composed of cDNA or gDNA derived from T cells, B-cell-depleted T cells, or PBMCs. The repertoires were released in a freely available public database intended as a resource for research on the immune response to SARS-CoV-2. Sample metadata almost always included a de-identified subject ID, COVID-19 status, age in years and sex.

Overall study outcomes, separate from this receptor: The amount of clinical and demographic metadata varied by source and participant and was provided uncurated.

On this clone: Which antigen it targets is not known. It has no much larger one-base neighbor in the sample; base qualities were not kept.

Participants in the prospective study were aged roughly 18 to 89 years, lived in 24 United States geographic areas, and enrolled through a virtual design. In the prospective study, participants were assigned to cohorts based on the clinical history participants reported in a screening survey and a study questionnaire. For ImmuneRACE Cohort 3, a participant was defined as recovered based on two consecutive negative NP/OP PCR tests, clearance by a healthcare professional, or resolution of symptoms. Mobile phlebotomists in the prospective study collected whole blood, serum and a nasopharyngeal or oropharyngeal swab from every participant. Prospective study participants could optionally give additional blood draws and questionnaires over a roughly two-month period. Blood samples from the prospective study were shipped frozen or at room temperature prior to DNA extraction. CDR1 and CDR2 are read off the germline V gene (reference sequence) as LNHDA and SQIVND. CDR3 length: 15 amino acids, cysteine to phenylalanine. Here the CDR3 DNA is all that survives: 45 bases in frame from base 1. The junction shows trimming of 7 bases on V and 8 bases on J, and the gene matches do not reach 12 bases of it.

TCRbeta CDR3 regions were amplified from genomic DNA using the immunoSEQ Assay, a bias-controlled multiplex PCR. From the authors' description of their analysis: The number of nucleated cells in each sample was estimated from the amplification of reference gene primers within the assay. Sequence reads were collapsed and filtered to measure the absolute abundance of every unique TCRbeta CDR3 rearrangement. For each sample, productive Simpson clonality was calculated as the square root of Simpson's diversity index across productive rearrangements. TCRdb carries this immuneACCESS record with in-frame sequences only. Its versions omit some clonotypes, under half of them owing to an unresolved V gene in the studies checked, with the rest unexplained. The D gene and trimming were derived from the DNA, and the V and J assignments and clone size from that table. Here the sample has around 240,000 clones; about 82% occur a single time. Clones ranked in the top ten supply roughly 2% of the sample.

Sequencing was carried out using PBMCs or T cells enriched from blood (not recorded which). The clonotype was recovered from a woman aged 50 to 60 who had recovered from COVID-19. The rearranged chain carries TRBV19 and TRBJ2-2; TRBD2 agrees with 8 junctional bases. The CDR3: CASKRASGPPGELFF. The DNA sequence follows: TGTGCCAGTAAAAGGGCTAGCGGGCCCCCAGGGGAGCTGTTTTTT.